This TCR beta chain derives from a study of T cell clonality in common variable immunodeficiency. Findings and limits, study-wide: Compared with controls, CVID subjects had fewer shared TCRbeta clones.

The germline CDR1 and CDR2 sequences are MNHEY and SVGEGT. The CDR3 loop spans 16 amino acids. The V end was cut by 0 bases, the J end by 5 bases, with 11 bases between. With regard to this clone: Its antigen is not identified. The DNA ends 3 residues before the CDR3 does, and the rest of the CDR3 is filled in from the germline J gene.

The repertoire was sequenced with immunoSEQ multiplex PCR; TCRdb's copy has only in-frame clones and lacks some. The counts give 50,000 to 65,000 clones, none of them seen only once; about 1.8% is held by the top ten. Specimen: peripheral blood mononuclear cells. V and J are TRBV6-2 or TRBV6-3 and TRBJ1-6, with a weak D call TRBD1 (6 bases). This TCR derives from a person between 18 and 75 years old in good health. The chain's CDR3 is CASSYSGDKDNSPLHF. CDR3 DNA, as far as it was read: TGTGCCAGCAGTTACTCGGGGGACAAAGATAATTCACCC.